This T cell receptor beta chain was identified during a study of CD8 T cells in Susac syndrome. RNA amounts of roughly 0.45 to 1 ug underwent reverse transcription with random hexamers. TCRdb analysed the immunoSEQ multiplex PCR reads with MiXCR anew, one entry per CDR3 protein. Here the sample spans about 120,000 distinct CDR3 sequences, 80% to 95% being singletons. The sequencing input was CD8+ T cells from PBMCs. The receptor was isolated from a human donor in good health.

CDR3 sequence: CSVSHPQGVGVVDTEAFF. DNA of the CDR3: TGCAGCGTCTCTCACCCCCAGGGTGTGGGGGTTGTGGACACTGAAGCTTTCTTT. The chain links TRBV29-1 to TRBJ1-1, with D maybe TRBD1 (5 bases). V lost 6 bases to trimming and J lost 3 bases, with 29 bases between them. The CDR3 has 18 residues. Germline-derived CDR1 and CDR2 are SQVTM and ANQGSEA.